Listed below are T cell receptor beta chains from one sample, sequenced in a study of T cell responses to AZD1222 COVID-19 vaccine. Produced via immunoSEQ multiplex PCR; TCRdb's table is partial and in-frame only. The sample gives some 130,000 clones, around 90% of which show up once; less than 2% is in the top ten. This sample comprised peripheral blood, obtained 28 days after the second AZD1222 dose. Receptors originate from an adult who received the AZD1222 COVID-19 vaccine. The CDR3 runs from the conserved cysteine through the conserved F or W. Fields, in order: V gene, J gene, D gene, clone size, CDR3 length, CDR3 DNA, CDR3 protein. A D gene is named only where the DNA matches it firmly. Clone sizes are given selectively: once, few, many, or a class where the clone is expanded.

TRBV19	TRBJ1-6	-	-	18	TGTGCCAGTAGTATCGGATGGGACACCAGATCCTATAATTCACCCCTCCACTTT	CASSIGWDTRSYNSPLHF
TRBV3-1/TRBV3-2	TRBJ2-2	TRBD2	-	18	TGTGCCAGCAGCCAAGTTTTAACTAGCGGACTCCGAACCGGGGAGCTGTTTTTT	CASSQVLTSGLRTGELFF
TRBV19	TRBJ1-1	-	-	14	TGTGCCAGTAGTCGATCTGGACAGCACACTGAAGCTTTCTTT	CASSRSGQHTEAFF
TRBV6-5	TRBJ2-7	-	-	15	TGTGCCAGCAGTTACGCTGCCAGAGCATCCTACGAGCAGTACTTC	CASSYAARASYEQYF
TRBV7-2	TRBJ1-5	TRBD1	-	15	TGTGCCAGCAGCTTCGGGACAGGGGGAGATCAGCCCCAGCATTTT	CASSFGTGGDQPQHF
TRBV7-9	TRBJ1-2	-	few	14	TGTGCCAGCAGCCCCGGGATCCGGGGCGCTGGCTACACCTTC	CASSPGIRGAGYTF
TRBV5-5	TRBJ1-1	-	few	14	TGTGCCAGCAGCCCCCTACAAGTTTCGACCGAAGCTTTCTTT	CASSPLQVSTEAFF
TRBV30	TRBJ2-3	-	-	14	TGTGCCTGGAGGGTACTCGGACATACAGATACGCAGTATTTT	CAWRVLGHTDTQYF
TRBV4-3	TRBJ2-6	-	-	16	TGCGCCAGCAGCCTAAATCTGATCTCTGGGGCCAACGTCCTGACTTTC	CASSLNLISGANVLTF
TRBV7-9	TRBJ1-1	-	-	14	TGTGCCAGCAGCTTGGCGATTAGCGGGGGTGCAGCTTTCTTT	CASSLAISGGAAFF
TRBV2	TRBJ1-1	TRBD1	-	12	TGTGCCAGTTACAGGGGGTCCACTGAAGCTTTCTTT	CASYRGSTEAFF
TRBV6-5	TRBJ1-3	TRBD1	-	15	TGTGCCAGCAGTTCGCCGGGACAGGGGGGAAACACCATATATTTT	CASSSPGQGGNTIYF
TRBV19	TRBJ1-4	-	-	15	TGTGCCACGAGTACCGGGGCAGTTACGAGGGAAAAACTGTTTTTT	CATSTGAVTREKLFF
TRBV25-1	TRBJ2-1	-	-	15	TGTGCCAGCAGTGAACCGTCTTTAGGCCACAATGAGCAGTTCTTC	CASSEPSLGHNEQFF
TRBV7-2	TRBJ1-6	-	-	13	TGTGCCAGCAGCTTATCCTTTAATTCACCCCTCCACTTT	CASSLSFNSPLHF
TRBV3-1/TRBV3-2	TRBJ2-7	TRBD2	-	17	TGTGCCAGCAGCCAAGATAGGCTAGCGGGGGGACTGGACGAGCAGTACTTC	CASSQDRLAGGLDEQYF
TRBV7-9	TRBJ2-1	TRBD2	-	15	TGTGCCAGCAGCTCAACGCGGGAGGGCCTTGGTGAGCAGTTCTTC	CASSSTREGLGEQFF
TRBV3-1/TRBV3-2	TRBJ1-5	-	-	13	TGTGCCAGCAGCCAATCGGAGGCCCAGCCCCAGCATTTT	CASSQSEAQPQHF
TRBV6-5	TRBJ1-5	-	-	15	TGTGCCAGCAGTTCCGCCCAGGCGGGCAATCAGCCCCAGCATTTT	CASSSAQAGNQPQHF
TRBV7-6	TRBJ2-3	-	-	15	TGTGCCAGCAGCTTAGAAGGGGACCCCCCTCATACGCAGTATTTT	CASSLEGDPPHTQYF
TRBV24-1	TRBJ2-1	-	-	15	TGTGCCACCAGTGATTTCACAGGGCGGCGGGATGAGCAGTTCTTC	CATSDFTGRRDEQFF
TRBV6-5	TRBJ1-1	-	-	15	TGTGCCAGCAGTTACCACCGGGGGGCGGACACTGAAGCTTTCTTT	CASSYHRGADTEAFF
TRBV18	TRBJ2-1	TRBD1	-	13	TGTGCCAGCTCATCAAGCTACAGGGGATGGGAGTTCTTC	CASSSSYRGWEFF